Shown below are 18 T cell receptor beta chains from a single sample sequenced in a study of cytomegalovirus exposure and HLA in healthy donors. It was with 60 Vbeta and 13 Jbeta primers that the PCR ran. This table comes from immunoSEQ multiplex PCR, and its TCRdb copy is limited to in-frame clones, with some not included. Of more than 65,000 clones listed, around 79% are singletons. Source material: PBMCs. All receptors derive from a female donor in good health and CMV-seronegative.

V gene TRBV29-1 combines with J gene TRBJ2-2; 7 nucleotides agree with TRBD1. Germline values: CDR1 SQVTM, CDR2 ANQGSEA. This CDR3 contains 12 residues. V lost 7 bases, J lost 6 bases, and 5 bases stayed unmatched. In DNA, the CDR3 is TGCAGCGCCCCTACAGGGGCCGGGGAGCTGTTTTTT. Its protein is CSAPTGAGELFF.

CDR3 region: CASSEADGGQPQHF. The CDR3 DNA is TGTGCCAGCAGTGAAGCGGATGGGGGGCAGCCCCAGCATTTT. This chain connects TRBV6-1 to TRBJ1-5, with D perhaps matching TRBD1 (5 bases). The CDR3 has 14 residues. Germline assignment: CDR1 MNHNS and CDR2 SASEGT. Trimming took 0 bases from V and 7 from J, leaving 10 bases between them.

This rearrangement joins TRBV6-5 to TRBJ1-4; 11 positions match TRBD1. The CDR3 is 15 residues long. CDR1 and CDR2 (germline): MNHEY, SVGAGI. The junction had 7 bases not matched to a gene; V was cut back by 5 bases and J by 8 bases. CDR3 region: CASSTGQGAAEKLFF. CDR3 sequence (DNA): TGTGCCAGCAGTACAGGACAGGGGGCGGCGGAAAAACTGTTTTTT.

The chain employs TRBV6-5 and TRBJ2-7; 11 nucleotides align to TRBD1. Germline CDR1 reads MNHEY; CDR2 reads SVGAGI. J lost 3 bases, V lost 2 bases, and 6 bases had no gene match. This CDR3 contains 16 residues. CDR3 residues: CASSYAGTGGSYEQYF. CDR3 DNA sequence: TGTGCCAGCAGTTACGCAGGGACAGGGGGAAGCTACGAGCAGTACTTC.

This sequence joins TRBV6-1 and TRBJ1-5, with TRBD1 matching over 7 bases. CDR1 is MNHNS and CDR2 is SASEGT in the germline V gene. The CDR3 has 15 amino acids. V was pared by 7 bases and J by 1 base, with 7 bases of the junction left unmatched. The CDR3 loop is CASTRQGQSNQPQHF. The CDR3, as DNA: TGTGCCAGCACGAGACAGGGTCAAAGCAATCAGCCCCAGCATTTT.

The chain couples TRBV7-2 to TRBJ1-6, with a possible D match to TRBD1 (5 bases). The CDR3 consists of 14 residues. V lost 3 bases, J lost 6 bases, and 9 bases lay in between. Per germline, CDR1 SGHTA and CDR2 FQGNSA. The CDR3 sequence is CASSFQGGNSPLHF. The CDR3 DNA reads TGTGCCAGCAGCTTCCAGGGAGGTAATTCACCCCTCCACTTT.

V is TRBV2 and J is TRBJ1-1, with 7 bases fitting TRBD1. CDR1 is SNHLY, CDR2 FYNNEI, per germline. The CDR3 totals 15 residues. V was clipped by 5 bases and J by 1 base; unmatched bases: 7. DNA of the CDR3: TGTGCCAGCAGTTTGAAGGGGGCCCGGAACACTGAAGCTTTCTTT. Amino acids: CASSLKGARNTEAFF. The entire variable domain, with the rest obtained from reference TRBV2 and TRBJ1-1, is as follows: EPEVTQTPSHQVTQMGQEVILRCVPISNHLYFYWYRQILGQKVEFLVSFYNNEISEKSEIFDDQFSVERPDGSNFTLKIRSTKLEDSAMYFCASSLKGARNTEAFFGQGTRLTVV.

The V gene is TRBV5-1, the J gene TRBJ1-1; D is ambiguous. This CDR3 contains 16 residues. The ends were cut back, 0 bases at V and 5 bases at J, with 17 bases in the middle. Germline CDR1 SGHRS, CDR2 YFSETQ. DNA for the CDR3: TGCGCCAGCAGCTTGGACGCTCGGGGTGTAGGGACTGAAGCTTTCTTT. The encoded protein is CASSLDARGVGTEAFF. Using reference TRBV5-1 and TRBJ1-1 for the parts outside the CDR3, the full variable domain is KAGVTQTPRYLIKTRGQQVTLSCSPISGHRSVSWYQQTPGQGLQFLFEYFSETQRNKGNFPGRFSGRQFSNSRSEMNVSTLELGDSALYLCASSLDARGVGTEAFFGQGTRLTVV.

The CDR3 DNA sequence: TGTGCCAGCAGCTCCGGCCCGGCAGGGGTGGGAAACGAGCAGTACTTC. Protein sequence: CASSSGPAGVGNEQYF. This chain links TRBV7-9 with TRBJ2-7; weak D call: TRBD1 (6 bases). Trimming stripped 4 bases from V and 5 bases from J, with 21 bases between. Germline CDR1 SEHNR, CDR2 FQNEAQ (reference sequence). The CDR3 has 16 amino acids.

The chain recombines TRBV5-1 with TRBJ2-5; D gene unclear. V was cut by 0 bases and J by 2 bases, with 5 bases left in between. CDR1 and CDR2 from the germline V gene are SGHRS and YFSETQ. The CDR3 loop spans 13 amino acids. The chain's CDR3 is CASSLDPQETQYF. CDR3 in DNA: TGCGCCAGCAGCTTGGATCCTCAAGAGACCCAGTACTTC. Using reference TRBV5-1 and TRBJ2-5 for the parts outside the CDR3, the full variable domain is KAGVTQTPRYLIKTRGQQVTLSCSPISGHRSVSWYQQTPGQGLQFLFEYFSETQRNKGNFPGRFSGRQFSNSRSEMNVSTLELGDSALYLCASSLDPQETQYFGPGTRLLVL.

The chain has TRBV7-2 and TRBJ2-7; tentative D call: TRBD1 (6 bases). Per germline, CDR1 SGHTA and CDR2 FQGNSA. CDR3 length: 14 residues. Trimming removed 5 bases at V and 6 bases at J, with 17 bases between. The CDR3 coding sequence is TGTGCCAGCAGCCGCCGCCGGGACACTCCCGAGCAGTACTTC. It codes for CASSRRRDTPEQYF.

The chain recombines TRBV11-2 with TRBJ2-7; perhaps TRBD1 as D (6 bases). Germline loops: CDR1 SGHAT, CDR2 FQNNGV. Trimming cost V 7 bases and J 7 bases, with 11 bases left between them. The CDR3 has 11 amino acids. Here the CDR3 reads CASKGEWEQYF. The CDR3 region has the DNA TGTGCCAGCAAGGGGGAATGGGAGCAGTACTTC. Using reference TRBV11-2 and TRBJ2-7 for the parts outside the CDR3, the full variable domain is EAGVAQSPRYKIIEKRQSVAFWCNPISGHATLYWYQQILGQGPKLLIQFQNNGVVDDSQLPKDRFSAERLKGVDSTLKIQPAKLEDSAVYLCASKGEWEQYFGPGTRLTVT.

The rearrangement links TRBV29-1 to TRBJ2-1; 14 nucleotides match TRBD2. Germline CDR1 and CDR2: SQVTM and ANQGSEA. The trim removed 2 bases at V and 10 bases at J, leaving 16 bases unmatched. The CDR3 is 18 residues long. This chain's CDR3 is CSVEWMFLKGTSGGEQFF. The CDR3 DNA reads TGCAGCGTTGAATGGATGTTTTTGAAAGGGACTAGCGGGGGAGAGCAGTTCTTC.

The CDR3 reads CASRPTSGKRDTQYF. DNA of the CDR3: TGTGCCAGCAGGCCGACTAGCGGGAAGAGAGATACGCAGTATTTT. The chain carries TRBV28 and TRBJ2-3; 11 positions agree with TRBD2. The CDR3 length is 15 residues. The germline V gene encodes CDR1 MDHEN and CDR2 SYDVKM. Germline trimming cut 6 bases from V and 5 bases from J; bases unmatched to any gene: 7.

The J gene is TRBJ2-7, the V gene TRBV6-6; D is perhaps TRBD1 (6 bases). Germline assignment: CDR1 MNHNY and CDR2 SVGAGI (reference sequence). The V gene lost 6 bases and the J gene lost 0 bases, with 9 bases spanning the gap. The CDR3 contains 13 residues. The CDR3, as DNA: TGTGCCAGCAGCACACAGGGCTCCTACGAGCAGTACTTC. Translating it yields CASSTQGSYEQYF.

The rearrangement joins TRBV28 to TRBJ2-2, with 9 bases fitting TRBD1. Per the germline V gene, CDR1 is MDHEN and CDR2 is SYDVKM. Unmatched junction bases numbered 9, after V lost 4 bases and J lost 9 bases. The CDR3 is made up of 15 amino acids. The CDR3 loop reads CASSYAGTGIRELFF. The CDR3 DNA reads as TGTGCCAGCAGTTACGCCGGGACAGGGATCCGGGAGCTGTTTTTT. Full variable domain (rest looked up from reference TRBV28 and TRBJ2-2): DVKVTQSSRYLVKRTGEKVFLECVQDMDHENMFWYRQDPGLGLRLIYFSYDVKMKEKGDIPEGYSVSREKKERFSLILESASTNQTSMYLCASSYAGTGIRELFFGEGSRLTVL.

This clone has only one observation. CDR3 in DNA: TGCGCCAGCAGCTGGGGCCGGACTAGCGGGGAACTCCAAGAGACCCAGTACTTC. Translated, it gives CASSWGRTSGELQETQYF. The V gene is TRBV5-1, the J gene TRBJ2-5, with 12 bases lining up with TRBD2. This CDR3 spans 18 amino acids. V was pared by 3 bases and J by 1 base, with 10 bases of the junction left unmatched. CDR1 is SGHRS and CDR2 is YFSETQ in the germline V gene.

V and J are TRBV28 and TRBJ1-1; no clear D. The germline V gene encodes CDR1 MDHEN and CDR2 SYDVKM. Trimming took 7 bases from V and 4 from J, leaving 16 bases between them. The CDR3 covers 14 residues. CDR3 residues: CASILSGRGTEAFF. Here the CDR3 DNA reads TGTGCCAGCATCCTATCCGGGCGGGGCACTGAAGCTTTCTTT.